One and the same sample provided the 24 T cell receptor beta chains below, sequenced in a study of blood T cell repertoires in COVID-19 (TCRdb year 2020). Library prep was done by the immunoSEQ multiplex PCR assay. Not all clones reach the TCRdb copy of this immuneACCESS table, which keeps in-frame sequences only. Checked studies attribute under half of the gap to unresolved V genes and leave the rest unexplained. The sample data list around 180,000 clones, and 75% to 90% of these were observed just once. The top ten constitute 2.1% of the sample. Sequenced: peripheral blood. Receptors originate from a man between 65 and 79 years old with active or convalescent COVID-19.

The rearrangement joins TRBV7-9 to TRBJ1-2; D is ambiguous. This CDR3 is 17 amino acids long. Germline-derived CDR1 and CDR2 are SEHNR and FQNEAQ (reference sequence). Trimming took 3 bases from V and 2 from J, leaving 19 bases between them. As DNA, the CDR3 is TGTGCCAGCAGCTTTTCGGGAAACCCGCTTCTAAACTATGGCTACACCTTC. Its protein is CASSFSGNPLLNYGYTF.

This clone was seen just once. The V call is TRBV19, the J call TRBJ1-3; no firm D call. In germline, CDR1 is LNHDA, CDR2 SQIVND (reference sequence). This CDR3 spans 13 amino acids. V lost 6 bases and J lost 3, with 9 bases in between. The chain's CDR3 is CASSIANGNTIYF. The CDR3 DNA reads TGTGCCAGTAGCATCGCGAATGGAAACACCATATATTTT.

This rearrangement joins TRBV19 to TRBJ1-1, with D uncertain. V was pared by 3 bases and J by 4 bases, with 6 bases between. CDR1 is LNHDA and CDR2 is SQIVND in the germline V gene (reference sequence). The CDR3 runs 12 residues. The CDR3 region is CASSIPLTEAFF. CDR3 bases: TGTGCCAGTAGTATCCCTCTCACTGAAGCTTTCTTT.

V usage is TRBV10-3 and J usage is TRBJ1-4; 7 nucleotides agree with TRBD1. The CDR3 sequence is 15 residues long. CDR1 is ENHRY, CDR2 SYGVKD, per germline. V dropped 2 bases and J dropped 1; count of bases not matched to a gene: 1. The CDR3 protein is CAISETGVTNEKLFF. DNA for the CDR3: TGTGCCATCAGTGAGACAGGGGTAACTAATGAAAAACTGTTTTTT.

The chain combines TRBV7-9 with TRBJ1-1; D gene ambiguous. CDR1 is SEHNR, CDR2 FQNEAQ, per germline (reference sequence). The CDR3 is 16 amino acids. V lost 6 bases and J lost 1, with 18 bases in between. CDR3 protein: CASSTMIGQPNTEAFF. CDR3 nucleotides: TGTGCCAGCAGTACTATGATTGGCCAGCCGAACACTGAAGCTTTCTTT.

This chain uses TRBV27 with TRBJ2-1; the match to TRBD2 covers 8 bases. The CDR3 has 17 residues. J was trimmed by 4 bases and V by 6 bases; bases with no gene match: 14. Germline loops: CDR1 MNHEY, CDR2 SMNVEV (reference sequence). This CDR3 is CASSRTLRASGYNEQFF. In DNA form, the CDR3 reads TGTGCCAGCAGCCGTACCCTTAGGGCTAGCGGGTACAATGAGCAGTTCTTC.

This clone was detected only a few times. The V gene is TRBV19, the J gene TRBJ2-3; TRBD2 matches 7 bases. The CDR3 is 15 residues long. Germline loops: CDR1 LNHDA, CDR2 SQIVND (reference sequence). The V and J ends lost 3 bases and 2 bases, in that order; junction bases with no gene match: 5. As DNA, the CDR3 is TGTGCCAGTAGTATGGGGCTAGCGGCCACAGATACGCAGTATTTT. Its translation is CASSMGLAATDTQYF. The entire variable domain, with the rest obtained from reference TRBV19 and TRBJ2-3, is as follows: DGGITQSPKYLFRKEGQNVTLSCEQNLNHDAMYWYRQDPGQGLRLIYYSQIVNDFQKGDIAEGYSVSREKKESFPLTVTSAQKNPTAFYLCASSMGLAATDTQYFGPGTRLTVL.

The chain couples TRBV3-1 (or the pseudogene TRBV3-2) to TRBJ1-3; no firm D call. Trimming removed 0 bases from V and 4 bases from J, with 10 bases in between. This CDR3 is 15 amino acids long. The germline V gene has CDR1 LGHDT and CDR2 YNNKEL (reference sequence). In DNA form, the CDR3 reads TGTGCCAGCAGCCAAGAGGTCCGGAGAGGAAACACCATATATTTT. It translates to CASSQEVRRGNTIYF.

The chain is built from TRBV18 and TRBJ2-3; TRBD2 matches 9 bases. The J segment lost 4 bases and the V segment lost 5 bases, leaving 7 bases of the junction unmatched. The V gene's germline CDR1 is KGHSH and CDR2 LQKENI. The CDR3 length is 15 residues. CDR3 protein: CASSKSGGSADTQYF. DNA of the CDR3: TGTGCCAGCTCAAAAAGCGGGGGGAGCGCAGATACGCAGTATTTT.

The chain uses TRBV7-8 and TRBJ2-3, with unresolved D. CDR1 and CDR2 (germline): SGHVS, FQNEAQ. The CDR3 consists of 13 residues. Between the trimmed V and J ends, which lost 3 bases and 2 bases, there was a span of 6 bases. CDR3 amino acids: CASSFVPTDTQYF. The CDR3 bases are TGTGCCAGCAGCTTCGTCCCCACAGATACGCAGTATTTT.

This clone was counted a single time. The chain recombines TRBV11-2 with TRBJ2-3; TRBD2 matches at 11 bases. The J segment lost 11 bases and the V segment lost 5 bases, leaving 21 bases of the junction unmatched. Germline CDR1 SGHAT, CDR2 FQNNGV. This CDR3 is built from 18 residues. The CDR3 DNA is TGTGCCAGCAGCCGCGGGGTAGCGGGAGGGGGGCCCGGGGGGGGGCAGTATTTT. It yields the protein CASSRGVAGGGPGGGQYF. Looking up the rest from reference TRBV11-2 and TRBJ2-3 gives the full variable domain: EAGVAQSPRYKIIEKRQSVAFWCNPISGHATLYWYQQILGQGPKLLIQFQNNGVVDDSQLPKDRFSAERLKGVDSTLKIQPAKLEDSAVYLCASSRGVAGGGPGGGQYFGPGTRLTVL.

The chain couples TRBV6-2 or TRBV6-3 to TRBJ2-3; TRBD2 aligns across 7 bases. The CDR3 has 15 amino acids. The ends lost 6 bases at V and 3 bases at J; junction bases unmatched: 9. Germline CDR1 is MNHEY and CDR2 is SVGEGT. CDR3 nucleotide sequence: TGTGCCAGCAGCCAGTTAGGCGGGAGTACAGATACGCAGTATTTT. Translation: CASSQLGGSTDTQYF.

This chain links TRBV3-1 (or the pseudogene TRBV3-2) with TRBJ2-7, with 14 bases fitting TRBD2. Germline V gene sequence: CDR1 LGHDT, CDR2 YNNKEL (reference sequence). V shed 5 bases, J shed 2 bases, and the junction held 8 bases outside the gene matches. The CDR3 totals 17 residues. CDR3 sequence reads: CASSFPGLAGVPYEQYF. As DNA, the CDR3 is TGTGCCAGCAGCTTCCCGGGACTAGCGGGAGTACCCTACGAGCAGTACTTC.

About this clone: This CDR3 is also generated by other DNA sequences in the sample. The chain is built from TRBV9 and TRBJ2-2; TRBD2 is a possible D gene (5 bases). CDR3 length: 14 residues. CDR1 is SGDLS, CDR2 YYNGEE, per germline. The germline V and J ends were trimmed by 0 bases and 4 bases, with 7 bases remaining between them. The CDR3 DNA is TGTGCCAGCAGCGTAGATGGAGGCACCGGGGAGCTGTTTTTT. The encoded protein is CASSVDGGTGELFF.

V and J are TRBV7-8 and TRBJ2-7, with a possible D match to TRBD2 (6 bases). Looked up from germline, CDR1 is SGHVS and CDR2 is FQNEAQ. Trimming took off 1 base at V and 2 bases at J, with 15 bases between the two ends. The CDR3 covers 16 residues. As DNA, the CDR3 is TGTGCCAGCAGCTTAGGTCTGGGACTTATTCCCTACGAGCAGTACTTC. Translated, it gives CASSLGLGLIPYEQYF.

The CDR3 sequence is CASSAWDSQETQYF. CDR3 sequence (DNA): TGTGCCAGCAGCGCCTGGGACTCCCAAGAGACCCAGTACTTC. This sequence joins TRBV6-2 or TRBV6-3 and TRBJ2-5, with D maybe TRBD2 (6 bases). The V gene's germline CDR1 is MNHEY and CDR2 SVGEGT. V was shortened by 6 bases and J by 1 base, with 12 bases between the two germline ends. The CDR3 is 14 amino acids.

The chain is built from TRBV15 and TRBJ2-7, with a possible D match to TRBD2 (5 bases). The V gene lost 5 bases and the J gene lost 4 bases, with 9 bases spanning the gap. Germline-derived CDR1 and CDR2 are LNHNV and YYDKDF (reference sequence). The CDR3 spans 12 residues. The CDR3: CATSRDKYEQYF. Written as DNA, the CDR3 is TGTGCCACCAGCCGGGATAAATACGAGCAGTACTTC.

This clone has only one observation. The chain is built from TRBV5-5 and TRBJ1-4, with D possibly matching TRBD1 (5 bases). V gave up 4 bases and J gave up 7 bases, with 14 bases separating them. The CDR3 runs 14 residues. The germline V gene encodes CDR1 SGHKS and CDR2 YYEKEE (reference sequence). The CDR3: CASSLVLGGEKLFF. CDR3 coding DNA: TGTGCCAGCAGCCTCGTTCTGGGGGGTGAAAAACTGTTTTTT.

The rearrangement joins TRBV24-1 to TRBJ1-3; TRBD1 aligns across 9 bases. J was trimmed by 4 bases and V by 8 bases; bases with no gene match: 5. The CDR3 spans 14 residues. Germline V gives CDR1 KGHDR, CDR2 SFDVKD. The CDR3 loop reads CATIGTGKGNTIYF. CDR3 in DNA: TGTGCCACCATTGGGACAGGGAAAGGAAACACCATATATTTT.

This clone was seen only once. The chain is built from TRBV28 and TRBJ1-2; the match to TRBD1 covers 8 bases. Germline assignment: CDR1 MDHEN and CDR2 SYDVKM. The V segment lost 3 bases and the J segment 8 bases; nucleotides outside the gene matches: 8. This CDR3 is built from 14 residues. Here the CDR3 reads CASSFGRGQGGYTF. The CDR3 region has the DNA TGTGCCAGCAGTTTTGGCAGGGGGCAGGGAGGCTACACCTTC.

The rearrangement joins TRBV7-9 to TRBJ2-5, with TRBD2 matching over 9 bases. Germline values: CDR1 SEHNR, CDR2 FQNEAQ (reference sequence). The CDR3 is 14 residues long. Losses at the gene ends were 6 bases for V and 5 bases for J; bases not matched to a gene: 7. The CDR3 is CASSLRAGGETQYF. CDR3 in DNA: TGTGCCAGCAGTTTGAGAGCGGGGGGCGAGACCCAGTACTTC. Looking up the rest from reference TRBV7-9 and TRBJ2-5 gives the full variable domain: DTGVSQNPRHKITKRGQNVTFRCDPISEHNRLYWYRQTLGQGPEFLTYFQNEAQLEKSRLLSDRFSAERPKGSFSTLEIQRTEQGDSAMYLCASSLRAGGETQYFGPGTRLLVL.

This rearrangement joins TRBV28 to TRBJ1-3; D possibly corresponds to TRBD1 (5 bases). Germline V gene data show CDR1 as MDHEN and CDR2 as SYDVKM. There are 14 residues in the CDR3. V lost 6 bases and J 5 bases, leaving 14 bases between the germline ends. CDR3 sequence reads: CASSLREGRNTIYF. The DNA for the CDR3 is TGTGCCAGCAGCCTGAGGGAGGGGAGAAACACCATATATTTT.

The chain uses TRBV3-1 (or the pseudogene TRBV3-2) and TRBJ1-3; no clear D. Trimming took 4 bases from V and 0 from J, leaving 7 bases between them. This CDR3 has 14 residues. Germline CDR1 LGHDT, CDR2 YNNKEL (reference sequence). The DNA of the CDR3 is TGTGCCAGCAGCCTACGGAGCTCTGGAAACACCATATATTTT. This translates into CASSLRSSGNTIYF.

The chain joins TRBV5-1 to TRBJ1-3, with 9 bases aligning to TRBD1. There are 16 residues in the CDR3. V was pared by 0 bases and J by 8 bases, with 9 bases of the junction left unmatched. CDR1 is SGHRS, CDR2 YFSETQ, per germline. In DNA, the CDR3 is TGCGCCAGCAGCTTGGAAGGGACAGGGAATCGAGACACCATATATTTT. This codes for CASSLEGTGNRDTIYF.